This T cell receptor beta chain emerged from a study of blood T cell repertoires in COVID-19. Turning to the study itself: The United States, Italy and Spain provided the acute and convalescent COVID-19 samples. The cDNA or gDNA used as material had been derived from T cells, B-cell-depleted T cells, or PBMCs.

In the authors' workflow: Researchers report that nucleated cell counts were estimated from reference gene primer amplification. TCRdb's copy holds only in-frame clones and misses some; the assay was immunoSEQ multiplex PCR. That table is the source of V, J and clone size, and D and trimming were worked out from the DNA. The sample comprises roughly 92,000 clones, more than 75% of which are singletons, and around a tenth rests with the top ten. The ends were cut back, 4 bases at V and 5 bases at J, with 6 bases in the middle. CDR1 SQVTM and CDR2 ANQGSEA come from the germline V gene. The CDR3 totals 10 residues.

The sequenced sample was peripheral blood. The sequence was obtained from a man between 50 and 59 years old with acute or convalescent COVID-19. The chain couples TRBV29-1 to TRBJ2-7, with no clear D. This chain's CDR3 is CSVVRNEQYF. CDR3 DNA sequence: TGCAGCGTTGTTAGAAACGAGCAGTACTTC.